Below are 10 T cell receptor beta chains sequenced from a single sample in a study of response to subunit inactivated influenza vaccine. Each CDR3 protein gets one entry after TCRdb re-called the RT-PCR reads with MiXCR. The sample has 800,000 or so distinct CDR3 sequences, 21% seen once. Sequenced material: PBMCs from blood, taken about 5 days after vaccination. These receptors were obtained from a man aged 50 to 60 who received an inactivated influenza vaccine.

The chain has TRBV5-1 and TRBJ1-2; no clear D gene. The CDR3 has 14 residues. V was shortened by 0 bases and J by 0 bases, with 6 bases between the two germline ends. Germline-derived CDR1 and CDR2 are SGHRS and YFSETQ. CDR3 amino acids: CASSLAVANYGYTF. The CDR3 DNA reads TGCGCCAGCAGCTTGGCGGTAGCTAACTATGGCTACACCTTC.

There are a few counts of this clonotype. The V and J genes are TRBV25-1 and TRBJ2-5; D is possibly TRBD1 or TRBD2 (6 bases each). The germline V gene has CDR1 MGHDK and CDR2 SYGVNS. V dropped 7 bases and J dropped 1 base, with 10 bases sitting between them. There are 13 residues in the CDR3. CDR3 in DNA: TGTGCCAGCACTCCGGGGGCCCAAGAGACCCAGTACTTC. It translates to CASTPGAQETQYF.

This chain links TRBV20-1 with TRBJ1-2, with 8 bases matching TRBD1. This CDR3 is built from 11 residues. Germline V lookup: CDR1 DFQATT, CDR2 SNEGSKA (reference sequence). J was trimmed by 7 bases and V by 3 bases; bases with no gene match: 1. The CDR3 loop is CSARQGAGYTF. As DNA, the CDR3 is TGCAGTGCTAGGCAGGGGGCTGGCTACACCTTC.

V is TRBV12-3 or TRBV12-4 and J is TRBJ2-1, with TRBD2 matching over 11 bases. V was pared by 8 bases and J by 7 bases, with 7 bases of the junction left unmatched. The CDR3 contains 14 residues. Here the CDR3 DNA reads TGTGCCAGCTGTAGCGGGGGGGCATGGAATGAGCAGTTCTTC. Translated: CASCSGGAWNEQFF.

Only a few counts were recorded for this clonotype. The rearrangement links TRBV11-1 to TRBJ1-6, with D perhaps TRBD1 (6 bases). The germline CDR1 and CDR2 sequences are SGHAT and FQDESV (reference sequence). The CDR3 length is 14 residues. With 5 bases removed from V and 6 bases from J, the gap between germline ends came to 11 bases. The DNA of the CDR3 is TGTGCCAGCAGCGCCCGGACAGTTAATTCACCCCTCCACTTT. Translated, it gives CASSARTVNSPLHF.

This clonotype has at least ten counts. J is TRBJ1-1 and V is TRBV20-1, with a weak D call TRBD1 (6 bases). Germline-derived CDR1 and CDR2 are DFQATT and SNEGSKA (reference sequence). The CDR3 contains 14 residues. V gave up 5 bases and J gave up 3 bases, with 16 bases separating them. As DNA, the CDR3 is TGCAGTGCTTACACAGGGAGGGGTGACACTGAAGCTTTCTTT. This translates into CSAYTGRGDTEAFF.

This clonotype was recorded a few times. The CDR3 DNA is TGTGCCAGCAGTTCAACGGGACTAGCGGCGAGCGAGCAGTACTTC. It codes for CASSSTGLAASEQYF. The chain combines TRBV12-3 or TRBV12-4 with TRBJ2-7; TRBD2 aligns across 11 bases. V was clipped by 4 bases and J by 6 bases; unmatched bases: 8. This CDR3 is 15 amino acids long.

This clonotype was counted only a few times. The chain is built from TRBV6-5 and TRBJ1-6; possible D gene TRBD1, 5 bases. CDR1 and CDR2 from the germline V gene are MNHEY and SVGAGI. CDR3 length: 13 residues. Trimming stripped 3 bases from V and 14 bases from J, with 14 bases between. The CDR3 region is CASSYGGAITLHF. The CDR3 coding sequence is TGTGCCAGCAGTTATGGAGGGGCAATAACCCTCCACTTT.

The genes are TRBV27 and TRBJ2-2, with D possibly matching TRBD1 (6 bases). The CDR3 has 14 residues. From germline, CDR1 is MNHEY and CDR2 SMNVEV (reference sequence). The ends were cut back, 6 bases at V and 4 bases at J, with 12 bases in the middle. CDR3 residues: CASSLYRVTGELFF. For the CDR3, the DNA is TGTGCCAGCAGCCTGTACAGGGTCACCGGGGAGCTGTTTTTT.

The gene calls are TRBV12-3 or TRBV12-4 and TRBJ2-1; TRBD2 agrees at 7 bases. The V gene end was trimmed by 3 bases and the J gene end by 6 bases; junction bases not matched to a gene: 5. This CDR3 has 14 residues. CDR3 in amino acids: CASSFGRELNEQFF. The CDR3 DNA sequence: TGTGCCAGCAGTTTTGGGCGGGAGCTCAATGAGCAGTTCTTC.